The 18 T cell receptor beta chains below all came from one sample that was sequenced in a study of T cells in Graves' hyperthyroidism and ophthalmopathy. Amplification targeted TCR beta CDR3 regions from RNA transcripts. TCR CDR3 regions were first amplified by RT-PCR with HTBI primers. TCRdb passed the multiplex PCR reads through MiXCR, listing each CDR3 protein once. The repertoire includes a few hundred thousand distinct CDR3 sequences, just over 45% of them detected once, and around 20% sits in the top ten. Sequencing was done on a sample of peripheral blood or thyroid tissue (not recorded which). Every receptor here comes from an adult woman with Graves' disease, either hyperthyroidism or ophthalmopathy (not recorded which).

This clonotype was picked up many times. The chain joins TRBV6-5 to TRBJ2-7; D is perhaps TRBD2 (5 bases). Germline V gene data show CDR1 as MNHEY and CDR2 as SVGAGI. The CDR3 contains 13 residues. Trimming removed 5 bases at V and 2 bases at J, with 10 bases between. CDR3 sequence: CASSRAGTYEQYF. The CDR3 coding sequence is TGTGCCAGCAGTAGGGCGGGTACCTACGAGCAGTACTTC.

The V and J genes are TRBV12-3 or TRBV12-4 and TRBJ1-2, with 7 nucleotides matching TRBD1. V gave up 8 bases and J gave up 2 bases; unmatched junction bases: 17. The length of the CDR3 is 17 residues. CDR3 DNA sequence: TGTGCCAGCGGGACCCTTAGAGCTGGGACAGACAACTATGGCTACACCTTC. This encodes CASGTLRAGTDNYGYTF.

About this clonotype itself: A read error is likely, as this CDR3 ends without the conserved phenylalanine or tryptophan. The chain joins TRBV3-1 to TRBJ2-7, with 10 bases matching TRBD2. V shed 4 bases and J 0 bases; nucleotides not matched to a gene: 3. This CDR3 has 15 residues. Germline V gene sequence: CDR1 LGHDT, CDR2 YNNKEL (reference sequence). CDR3 nucleotide sequence: TGTGCCAGCAGCCCCCGGACTAGCGGCTCCTACGAGCAGTACTCC. This encodes CASSPRTSGSYEQYS.

This chain uses TRBV20-1 with TRBJ1-6; TRBD1 matches at 12 bases. V was pared by 3 bases and J by 9 bases, with 3 bases of the junction left unmatched. This CDR3 has 14 amino acids. Looked up from germline, CDR1 is DFQATT and CDR2 is SNEGSKA (reference sequence). The CDR3 loop reads CSARGTGGSSPLHF. In nucleotides, the CDR3 is TGCAGTGCTAGGGGGACAGGGGGCAGTTCACCCCTCCACTTT.

This clonotype was detected once. The chain uses TRBV7-3 and TRBJ2-3; D may be TRBD2 (5 bases). CDR1 is SGHTA and CDR2 is FQGTGA in the germline V gene. The CDR3 sequence is 16 residues long. The V end was cut by 0 bases, the J end by 0 bases, with 10 bases between. The CDR3 loop reads CASSLTSGSSTDTQYF. The CDR3 nucleotides read TGTGCCAGCAGCTTAACAAGCGGATCTAGCACAGATACGCAGTATTTT.

V and J are TRBV14 and TRBJ1-1; unclear D gene. This CDR3 has 14 amino acids. Trimming stripped 0 bases from V and 9 bases from J, with 14 bases between. Looked up from germline, CDR1 is SGHDN and CDR2 is FVKESK. The CDR3 protein is CASSQEGGPQKAFF. The CDR3 nucleotides are TGTGCCAGCAGCCAAGAGGGTGGACCTCAAAAAGCTTTCTTT.

This clonotype was found many times. The chain employs TRBV15 and TRBJ2-6, with 7 bases aligning to TRBD1. Trimming at V came to 5 bases and at J to 2 bases, leaving 3 bases not matched to a gene. This CDR3 region has 15 residues. Germline CDR1 is LNHNV and CDR2 is YYDKDF (reference sequence). CDR3 in amino acids: CATSSTGAGANVLTF. In DNA form, the CDR3 reads TGTGCCACCAGCTCCACAGGGGCTGGGGCCAACGTCCTGACTTTC.

This clonotype showed up just a few times. This may be a read error: a much more frequent sequence differs by one nucleotide. The J gene is TRBJ1-4, the V gene TRBV11-2, with D unresolved. V was pared by 5 bases and J by 4 bases, with 11 bases between. The CDR3 has 14 residues. Germline loops: CDR1 SGHAT, CDR2 FQNNGV. This CDR3 is CASSQQTGNEKLFF. The CDR3 region has the DNA TGTGCCAGCAGCCAACAGACGGGTAATGAAAAACTGTTTTTT.

For this clonotype: At one end the junction does not follow the germline gene, possibly because of a read error. The gene calls are TRBV4-2 and TRBJ1-4; D remains ambiguous. The CDR3 runs to 15 residues. Germline CDR1 LGHNA, CDR2 YNFKEQ. CDR3 coding DNA: TGTACCAGCAGCCAAGAGTGGGTGGGTATCGAAAAACTGTTTTTT. Amino acids: CTSSQEWVGIEKLFF.

The chain employs TRBV4-1 and TRBJ2-2; tentatively, D is TRBD1 (5 bases). CDR1 is MGHRA, CDR2 YSYEKL, per germline. CDR3 length: 15 amino acids. Trimming stripped 0 bases from V and 2 bases from J, with 7 bases between. CDR3 residues: CASSQDDSNTGELFF. CDR3 bases: TGCGCCAGCAGCCAAGATGACAGTAACACCGGGGAGCTGTTTTTT.

Ten or more counts support this clonotype. The chain employs TRBV12-3 or TRBV12-4 and TRBJ1-5; the D is unclear. The ends were cut back, 4 bases at V and 7 bases at J, with 8 bases in the middle. The CDR3 contains 12 residues. The CDR3 loop reads CASSSTGQPQHF. CDR3 nucleotides: TGTGCCAGCAGTTCCACGGGCCAGCCCCAGCATTTT.

The count of this clonotype is one. J is TRBJ2-7 and V is TRBV25-1; TRBD2 aligns across 8 bases. CDR1 is MGHDK, CDR2 SYGVNS, per germline. The CDR3 has 16 amino acids. The V and J ends lost 5 bases and 3 bases, in that order; junction bases with no gene match: 12. The CDR3 DNA follows: TGTGCCAGCAGTTTGGCGTGGGGACTAGGTATCTACGAGCAGTACTTC. It is translated as CASSLAWGLGIYEQYF.

This rearrangement joins TRBV7-2 to TRBJ2-6; D is unclear. The CDR3 consists of 13 residues. V lost 5 bases, J lost 4 bases, and 6 bases lay in between. Germline V gene data show CDR1 as SGHTA and CDR2 as FQGNSA. As DNA, the CDR3 is TGTGCCAGCAGCAAACAGGGGGCCAACGTCCTGACTTTC. Translating gives CASSKQGANVLTF.

This clonotype has at least ten counts. The J gene is TRBJ2-6, the V gene TRBV19; D gene uncertain. Trimming shortened V by 3 bases and J by 0 bases, and 6 bases separated the two germline ends. This CDR3 comprises 15 residues. Germline loops: CDR1 LNHDA, CDR2 SQIVND (reference sequence). For the CDR3, the DNA is TGTGCCAGTAGTATCATGCTCTCTGGGGCCAACGTCCTGACTTTC. Translated: CASSIMLSGANVLTF.

The rearrangement joins TRBV28 to TRBJ2-7, with D perhaps being TRBD1 or TRBD2 (6 bases each). The CDR3 runs to 10 residues. Germline CDR1 is MDHEN and CDR2 is SYDVKM. Deletions cut 8 bases from V and 5 bases from J, with 7 bases between. The CDR3 protein is CASGGHEQYF. The CDR3 coding sequence is TGTGCCAGCGGGGGGCACGAGCAGTACTTC.

The chain links TRBV25-1 to TRBJ1-2; D remains ambiguous. Germline values: CDR1 MGHDK, CDR2 SYGVNS. This CDR3 has 14 amino acids. V lost 5 bases and J 5 bases, leaving 15 bases between the germline ends. Here the CDR3 reads CASSRTSRRYGYTF. The CDR3 nucleotides read TGTGCCAGCAGTCGGACGTCAAGAAGATATGGCTACACCTTC.

V usage is TRBV20-1 and J usage is TRBJ2-2, with 8 bases fitting TRBD2. Per the germline V gene, CDR1 is DFQATT and CDR2 is SNEGSKA (reference sequence). Losses at the gene ends were 5 bases for V and 3 bases for J; bases not matched to a gene: 5. This CDR3 spans 14 amino acids. The CDR3 here is CSAELAADTGELFF. In DNA, the CDR3 is TGCAGTGCTGAACTAGCGGCGGACACCGGGGAGCTGTTTTTT.

Notes on this clonotype: Sequence at one end of the junction differs from germline and may be a read error. The chain joins TRBV7-8 to TRBJ2-6, with D perhaps TRBD1 or TRBD2 (5 bases each). Germline V gives CDR1 SGHVS, CDR2 FQNEAQ. This CDR3 has 16 residues. The CDR3: CASSSDVSSGANVLAF. For the CDR3, the DNA is TGTGCCAGCAGCTCGGACGTTAGCTCCGGGGCCAACGTCCTGGCTTTC.